The rows below give T cell receptor beta chains drawn from one sample of a study of CD8 T cells in Susac syndrome. TCRdb used MiXCR to reprocess the immunoSEQ multiplex PCR reads, holding one entry per CDR3 protein. Among about 110,000 distinct CDR3 sequences listed, approximately 93% were seen once. The sequenced sample consisted of CD8+ T cells from PBMCs. The source is a human donor with Susac syndrome. Both conserved end residues are part of each CDR3. A D gene is named only where the DNA matches it firmly. Expanded clones get a size class; other rows say once, few or many, or leave the size out.

>TRBV18|-|-|TRBJ1-5
CASSPEWRRGNQPQHF
TGTGCCAGCTCACCAGAGTGGAGACGTGGGAATCAGCCCCAGCATTTT
>TRBV7-8|-|TRBD2|TRBJ2-2
CASSLALAGAGELFF
TGTGCCAGCAGCTTAGCACTAGCGGGGGCCGGGGAGCTGTTTTTT
>TRBV7-6|-|-|TRBJ2-4
CASSSIHDPIQYF
TGTGCCAGCAGCTCGATACACGATCCCATTCAGTACTTC
>TRBV3-1|-|TRBD2|TRBJ2-1
CASSQSAGGFYNEQFF
TGTGCCAGCAGCCAGTCCGCGGGGGGATTCTACAATGAGCAGTTCTTC
>TRBV3-1|-|-|TRBJ2-5
CASSQPPGPQETQYF
TGTGCCAGCAGCCAACCCCCAGGGCCACAAGAGACCCAGTACTTC
>TRBV12-3/TRBV12-4|few|-|TRBJ2-5
CASSSGPEETQYF
TGTGCCAGCAGTTCAGGGCCCGAGGAGACCCAGTACTTC
>TRBV24-1|-|-|TRBJ2-2
CATSDWTGELFF
TGTGCCACCAGTGACTGGACCGGGGAGCTGTTTTTT
>TRBV25-1|-|-|TRBJ2-4
CASSDTGSTDIQYF
TGTGCCAGCAGTGATACTGGATCCACAGACATTCAGTACTTC
>TRBV2|-|TRBD2|TRBJ2-2
CARLAGETGELFF
TGTGCCAGACTAGCGGGGGAAACCGGGGAGCTGTTTTTT
>TRBV29-1|-|-|TRBJ1-1
CSVWGLNTEAFF
TGCAGCGTCTGGGGCCTGAATACTGAAGCTTTCTTT
>TRBV7-9|few|TRBD1|TRBJ1-1
CASMYGQGNTEAFF
TGTGCCAGCATGTACGGACAGGGGAACACTGAAGCTTTCTTT
>TRBV6-2/TRBV6-3|-|-|TRBJ1-1
CASSEGGIQAFF
TGTGCCAGCAGCGAGGGGGGCATTCAAGCTTTCTTT
>TRBV3-1|-|-|TRBJ2-3
CASSPLRSTDTQYF
TGTGCCAGCAGCCCCCTTCGATCCACAGATACGCAGTATTTT
>TRBV2|-|-|TRBJ2-1
CASSEGVSSYNEQFF
TGTGCCAGCAGTGAAGGGGTGAGCTCCTACAATGAGCAGTTCTTC
>TRBV20-1|-|-|TRBJ2-7
CSASNRQASLLEQYF
TGCAGTGCAAGCAACCGACAGGCCTCGTTACTGGAGCAGTACTTC
>TRBV29-1|-|-|TRBJ1-4
CSVADPTNEKLFF
TGCAGCGTCGCCGACCCAACTAATGAAAAACTGTTTTTT
>TRBV20-1|-|TRBD2|TRBJ2-1
CSARGEAGGYNEQFF
TGCAGTGCTAGAGGAGAAGCGGGGGGGTACAATGAGCAGTTCTTC
>TRBV12-3/TRBV12-4|-|-|TRBJ2-5
CASGFIGQETQYF
TGTGCCAGCGGGTTTATCGGGCAAGAGACCCAGTACTTC
>TRBV12-3/TRBV12-4|-|-|TRBJ1-1
CASSLVQGDTEAFF
TGTGCCAGCAGTTTAGTACAGGGTGACACTGAAGCTTTCTTT
>TRBV29-1|-|-|TRBJ1-2
CSTAAEATMGYTF
TGCAGTACCGCGGCCGAAGCCACTATGGGCTACACCTTC
>TRBV9|-|TRBD2|TRBJ2-1
CASSAGWASGGDEQFF
TGTGCCAGCAGCGCTGGCTGGGCTAGCGGGGGCGATGAGCAGTTCTTC
>TRBV10-3|-|-|TRBJ2-3
CAISEKVSTDTQYF
TGTGCCATCAGTGAGAAAGTTAGCACAGATACGCAGTATTTT
>TRBV3-1|-|-|TRBJ2-1
CASSQDSQGIYNEQFF
TGTGCCAGCAGCCAAGACTCACAGGGAATCTACAATGAGCAGTTCTTC
>TRBV14|once|-|TRBJ2-2
CASSRKRTRGTGELFF
TGTGCCAGCAGCCGCAAACGGACGAGGGGAACCGGGGAGCTGTTTTTT
>TRBV5-6|-|-|TRBJ2-2
CASSLVTGGELFF
TGTGCCAGCAGCTTGGTCACCGGCGGGGAGCTGTTTTTT
>TRBV20-1|-|-|TRBJ1-1
CSARTTMNTEAFF
TGCAGTGCTAGGACAACAATGAACACTGAAGCTTTCTTT
>TRBV6-1|-|-|TRBJ2-7
CASSELLSYEQYF
TGTGCCAGCAGTGAACTGCTCTCCTACGAGCAGTACTTC
>TRBV29-1|-|-|TRBJ2-7
CSVERRDSYEQYF
TGCAGCGTTGAACGGCGGGATTCCTACGAGCAGTACTTC
>TRBV12-3/TRBV12-4|-|-|TRBJ2-7
CASSYDYSYEQYF
TGTGCCAGCAGTTATGACTACTCCTACGAGCAGTACTTC